This TCR beta chain stems from a study of blood T cell repertoires in COVID-19. Study overall: Specimens from acute and convalescent COVID-19 originated in the United States, Italy and Spain. From T cells, B-cell-depleted T cells, or PBMCs came the material, which was cDNA or gDNA.

In the authors' workflow: Researchers report that nucleated cell counts were estimated from reference gene primer amplification. Sequenced by immunoSEQ multiplex PCR; TCRdb stores in-frame clones only, minus some. D and trimming come from the DNA, and the V and J calls and clone size come from that table. The profile shows approximately 190,000 clones, 70% to 85% of them singletons. Looked up from germline, CDR1 is SNHLY and CDR2 is FYNNEI. V shed 6 bases and J 5 bases; nucleotides not matched to a gene: 8. This CDR3 has 16 amino acids. The sequenced sample consisted of peripheral blood. This TCR derives from a human donor with acute or convalescent COVID-19. The donor label of this sample is uncertain. V and J are TRBV2 and TRBJ2-5; 14 bases are a match to TRBD2. The CDR3 sequence is CASSRLAGGWGETQYF. DNA for the CDR3: TGTGCCAGCAGCAGACTAGCGGGAGGGTGGGGCGAGACCCAGTACTTC.